The 30 T cell receptor beta chains below come from one sample, sequenced in a study of cytomegalovirus exposure and HLA in healthy donors. This PCR relied on a set of 60 Vbeta primers and 13 Jbeta primers. TCRdb's copy holds only in-frame clones and misses some; the assay was immunoSEQ multiplex PCR. There are some 30,000 clones in the sample; around nine tenths occur only once, and approximately 2.8% lies in the top ten. Sequencing input: PBMCs. The receptors shown here come from a boy aged 5 to 17 in good health and CMV-seronegative.

The chain couples TRBV5-8 to TRBJ2-1; 8 bases map to TRBD1. Unmatched junction bases numbered 3, after V lost 5 bases and J lost 2 bases. CDR3 size: 14 residues. Germline V gives CDR1 SGHTS, CDR2 YDEGEE. The CDR3 loop is CASRRRGPYNEQFF. DNA of the CDR3: TGTGCCAGCAGACGCAGGGGGCCCTACAATGAGCAGTTCTTC. The full variable domain, completed using reference TRBV5-8 and TRBJ2-1, is EAGVTQSPTHLIKTRGQQATLRCSPISGHTSVYWYQQALGLGLQFLLWYDEGEERNRGNFPPRFSGRQFPNYSSELNVNALELEDSALYLCASRRRGPYNEQFFGPGTRLTVL.

The chain has TRBV7-8 and TRBJ2-5, with TRBD2 matching over 12 bases. Germline V lookup: CDR1 SGHVS, CDR2 FQNEAQ. The J segment lost 2 bases and the V segment lost 5 bases, leaving 6 bases of the junction unmatched. This CDR3 spans 16 amino acids. In nucleotides, the CDR3 is TGTGCCAGCAGCCCCTGGACTAGCGGGGTTCAAGAGACCCAGTACTTC. Translation gives CASSPWTSGVQETQYF. The full variable domain, its missing parts supplied by reference TRBV7-8 and TRBJ2-5, is GAGVSQSPRYKVAKRGQDVALRCDPISGHVSLFWYQQALGQGPEFLTYFQNEAQLDKSGLPSDRFFAERPEGSVSTLKIQRTQQEDSAVYLCASSPWTSGVQETQYFGPGTRLLVL.

The chain carries TRBV11-2 and TRBJ2-7; TRBD1 might be the D (5 bases). The V gene lost 3 bases and the J gene lost 2 bases, with 14 bases spanning the gap. The CDR3 is made up of 15 amino acids. CDR1 is SGHAT, CDR2 FQNNGV, per germline. CDR3 in DNA: TGTGCCAGCAGCTTGGTAGGGGCGTTAACCTACGAGCAGTACTTC. Translation gives CASSLVGALTYEQYF.

The V call is TRBV7-8, the J call TRBJ2-7; 7 bases are shared with TRBD1. V lost 1 base, J lost 2 bases, and 5 bases stayed unmatched. CDR1 SGHVS and CDR2 FQNEAQ come from the germline V gene. CDR3 length: 15 residues. This CDR3 reads CASSLEGTAAYEQYF. The CDR3 DNA sequence: TGTGCCAGCAGCTTAGAAGGGACAGCAGCCTACGAGCAGTACTTC.

This clone was counted only a few times. The V call is TRBV30, the J call TRBJ1-4, with unresolved D. The CDR3 length is 11 residues. V dropped 5 bases and J dropped 5 bases, with 6 bases sitting between them. Germline loops: CDR1 GTSNPN, CDR2 SVGIG (reference sequence). The CDR3 is CAWGRNEKLFF. In DNA form, the CDR3 reads TGTGCCTGGGGCAGAAATGAAAAACTGTTTTTT.

The chain recombines TRBV5-4 with TRBJ2-2; a weak D match, TRBD1 (5 bases). The CDR3 length is 15 residues. Germline CDR1 and CDR2: SGHNT and YYREEE (reference sequence). Trimming stripped 1 base from V and 6 bases from J, with 13 bases between. CDR3 protein: CASSLLGVLAGELFF. The DNA of the CDR3 is TGTGCCAGCAGCTTGTTAGGGGTGTTGGCCGGGGAGCTGTTTTTT.

The rearrangement joins TRBV5-1 to TRBJ1-3; 8 bases agree with TRBD1. The CDR3 covers 17 residues. Trimming at V came to 5 bases and at J to 0 bases, leaving 10 bases not matched to a gene. CDR1 and CDR2 (germline): SGHRS, YFSETQ. CDR3 region: CASSRGGDRSSGNTIYF. CDR3 bases: TGCGCCAGCAGTCGCGGTGGGGACAGGAGCTCTGGAAACACCATATATTTT.

The CDR3 DNA follows: TGTGCCACCCAGGGTCTAGTCACAGATACGCAGTATTTT. Protein sequence: CATQGLVTDTQYF. This rearrangement joins TRBV2 to TRBJ2-3; weak D call: TRBD1 (5 bases). The CDR3 totals 13 residues. V gave up 10 bases and J gave up 2 bases, with 13 bases separating them. CDR1 SNHLY and CDR2 FYNNEI come from the germline V gene.

The rearrangement uses TRBV2 and TRBJ1-3; tentative D call: TRBD1 (5 bases). The CDR3 runs to 19 residues. With 4 bases removed from V and 4 bases from J, the gap between germline ends came to 26 bases. Germline V gene data show CDR1 as SNHLY and CDR2 as FYNNEI. CDR3 amino acids: CASSVIDRWGRRKGNTIYF. The CDR3 region has the DNA TGTGCCAGCAGTGTTATTGATAGATGGGGCCGGCGGAAGGGAAACACCATATATTTT.

The V gene is TRBV5-1, the J gene TRBJ1-2; weak D call: TRBD1 (6 bases). Per the germline V gene, CDR1 is SGHRS and CDR2 is YFSETQ. This CDR3 is built from 14 residues. With 4 bases removed from V and 6 bases from J, the gap between germline ends came to 16 bases. CDR3 coding DNA: TGCGCCAGCAGCGGACGGACAGAGTCAGATGGCTACACCTTC. Translating gives CASSGRTESDGYTF. Full variable domain (remainder filled in from reference TRBV5-1 and TRBJ1-2): KAGVTQTPRYLIKTRGQQVTLSCSPISGHRSVSWYQQTPGQGLQFLFEYFSETQRNKGNFPGRFSGRQFSNSRSEMNVSTLELGDSALYLCASSGRTESDGYTFGSGTRLTVV.

In this sample, this clone turned up once. V is TRBV18 and J is TRBJ1-2, with D perhaps TRBD1 (6 bases). The CDR3 loop spans 13 amino acids. V lost 3 bases to trimming and J lost 4 bases, with 9 bases between them. Germline loops: CDR1 KGHSH, CDR2 LQKENI. CDR3 region: CASSPDSGYGYTF. DNA of the CDR3: TGTGCCAGCTCACCGGACAGTGGCTATGGCTACACCTTC.

V gene TRBV4-1 combines with J gene TRBJ2-3, with 13 bases fitting TRBD2. The CDR3 has 17 residues. The V gene end was trimmed by 0 bases and the J gene end by 6 bases; junction bases not matched to a gene: 6. Germline lookup yields CDR1 MGHRA and CDR2 YSYEKL. This CDR3 reads CASSQDVLAGGRDTQYF. The CDR3 region has the DNA TGCGCCAGCAGCCAAGACGTACTAGCGGGGGGGAGGGATACGCAGTATTTT.

This chain uses TRBV6-5 with TRBJ2-5; possible D gene TRBD2, 5 bases. Trimming pared 5 bases from V and 2 bases from J, leaving 15 bases between. CDR3 length: 15 amino acids. Looked up from germline, CDR1 is MNHEY and CDR2 is SVGAGI. The CDR3 DNA is TGTGCCAGCAGTCGACAAGGACTGAGACAAGAGACCCAGTACTTC. Its protein is CASSRQGLRQETQYF.

V and J are TRBV27 and TRBJ2-1; 7 bases are a match to TRBD1. Germline assignment: CDR1 MNHEY and CDR2 SMNVEV (reference sequence). Trimming at V came to 2 bases and at J to 1 base, leaving 2 bases not matched to a gene. The CDR3 runs to 15 residues. The CDR3: CASSLQGDSYNEQFF. DNA for the CDR3: TGTGCCAGCAGTTTACAGGGGGATTCCTACAATGAGCAGTTCTTC.

The rearrangement joins TRBV2 to TRBJ2-7, with TRBD1 matching over 7 bases. CDR3 size: 16 residues. Per the germline V gene, CDR1 is SNHLY and CDR2 is FYNNEI. V was clipped by 7 bases and J by 2 bases; unmatched bases: 14. The CDR3 here is CASTAAGMDRPYEQYF. The CDR3 region has the DNA TGTGCCAGCACCGCGGCGGGTATGGACAGGCCCTACGAGCAGTACTTC.

The genes are TRBV7-2 and TRBJ2-5; 8 bases line up with TRBD1. Germline CDR1 SGHTA, CDR2 FQGNSA. The CDR3 has 16 residues. J lost 2 bases, V lost 1 base, and 6 bases had no gene match. Written as DNA, the CDR3 is TGTGCCAGCAGCTTAGGACAGGGGCGCGGTCAAGAGACCCAGTACTTC. This codes for CASSLGQGRGQETQYF.

The rearrangement joins TRBV30 to TRBJ2-1, with TRBD1 identical over 7 bases. This CDR3 is 15 amino acids long. CDR1 and CDR2 from the germline V gene are GTSNPN and SVGIG (reference sequence). Germline trimming cut 4 bases from V and 0 bases from J; bases unmatched to any gene: 6. The CDR3 DNA reads as TGTGCCTGGACTCAGGACAGGAGCTCCTACAATGAGCAGTTCTTC. This translates into CAWTQDRSSYNEQFF. Full variable domain (missing parts from reference TRBV30 and TRBJ2-1): SQTIHQWPATLVQPVGSPLSLECTVEGTSNPNLYWYRQAAGRGLQLLFYSVGIGQISSEVPQNLSASRPQDRQFILSSKKLLLSDSGFYLCAWTQDRSSYNEQFFGPGTRLTVL.

V and J are TRBV7-7 and TRBJ2-6; TRBD1 matches at 7 bases. Germline V lookup: CDR1 SSHAT, CDR2 FNYEAQ (reference sequence). The CDR3 has 18 amino acids. V lost 5 bases, J lost 0 bases, and 10 bases stayed unmatched. CDR3 nucleotide sequence: TGTGCCAGCAGCCCTATATCGACAGGGCACTCTGGGGCCAACGTCCTGACTTTC. It is translated as CASSPISTGHSGANVLTF. The variable domain in full, completed from reference TRBV7-7 and TRBJ2-6, reads GAGVSQSPRYKVTKRGQDVTLRCDPISSHATLYWYQQALGQGPEFLTYFNYEAQPDKSGLPSDRFSAERPEGSISTLTIQRTEQRDSAMYRCASSPISTGHSGANVLTFGAGSRLTVL.

The chain carries TRBV5-6 and TRBJ1-2, with D possibly TRBD1 on 5 matching bases. Germline V gene sequence: CDR1 SGHDT, CDR2 YYEEEE. Trimming pared 7 bases from V and 4 bases from J, leaving 14 bases between. This CDR3 is built from 13 residues. The CDR3 reads CASEAGFGYGYTF. The CDR3 DNA reads TGTGCCAGCGAAGCAGGGTTCGGCTATGGCTACACCTTC.

This sequence joins TRBV2 and TRBJ1-1; TRBD1 agrees at 7 bases. CDR1 SNHLY and CDR2 FYNNEI come from the germline V gene. Trimming at V came to 6 bases and at J to 2 bases, leaving 3 bases not matched to a gene. This CDR3 is built from 13 residues. CDR3 sequence: CASRGQQNTEAFF. DNA of the CDR3: TGTGCCAGCAGGGGACAGCAAAACACTGAAGCTTTCTTT.

This chain uses TRBV2 with TRBJ1-3, with D possibly being TRBD1 (5 bases). The CDR3 is made up of 16 amino acids. Germline CDR1 reads SNHLY; CDR2 reads FYNNEI. The V end was cut by 8 bases, the J end by 2 bases, with 19 bases between. In nucleotides, the CDR3 is TGTGCCAGCGCCCCCGTGGGCTCAGGGACTGGAAACACCATATATTTT. Translated, it gives CASAPVGSGTGNTIYF.

This clone appeared a single time. The chain links TRBV7-2 to TRBJ2-5; 10 nucleotides agree with TRBD2. The germline V gene has CDR1 SGHTA and CDR2 FQGNSA. The V segment lost 5 bases and the J segment 5 bases; nucleotides outside the gene matches: 8. This CDR3 contains 15 residues. The CDR3 sequence: CASSLGLAASETQYF. Here the CDR3 DNA reads TGTGCCAGCAGCCTAGGACTAGCGGCTTCGGAGACCCAGTACTTC.

This chain links TRBV29-1 with TRBJ2-1, with TRBD2 identical over 8 bases. CDR1 and CDR2 from the germline V gene are SQVTM and ANQGSEA. The V and J ends lost 4 bases and 0 bases, in that order; junction bases with no gene match: 11. The CDR3 spans 17 residues. The DNA of the CDR3 is TGCAGCGTTGGTCACGGGTTGGCGGGGGGCTCCTACAATGAGCAGTTCTTC. Its translation is CSVGHGLAGGSYNEQFF.

V gene TRBV4-1 combines with J gene TRBJ2-1, with TRBD2 matching 8 bases. Germline trimming cut 0 bases from V and 8 bases from J; bases unmatched to any gene: 6. Germline V gene data show CDR1 as MGHRA and CDR2 as YSYEKL. The CDR3 is 15 residues long. The DNA of the CDR3 is TGCGCCAGCAGCCAAGAGGGGGCGGGGGGTCATGAGCAGTTCTTC. This encodes CASSQEGAGGHEQFF.

This clone has only a few counts. The V and J genes are TRBV5-5 and TRBJ2-1, with TRBD1 as a possible D gene (5 bases). From germline, CDR1 is SGHKS and CDR2 YYEKEE (reference sequence). The CDR3 is 12 residues long. Deletions cut 6 bases from V and 9 bases from J, with 13 bases between. The chain's CDR3 is CASTIRVGEQFF. DNA for the CDR3: TGTGCCAGCACCATCAGGGTAGGTGAGCAGTTCTTC.

The chain couples TRBV2 to TRBJ2-5; no definite D call. The germline V gene encodes CDR1 SNHLY and CDR2 FYNNEI. The CDR3 extends over 14 amino acids. Trimming removed 1 base at V and 2 bases at J, with 8 bases between. CDR3 residues: CASSEGTVQETQYF. CDR3 nucleotide sequence: TGTGCCAGCAGTGAAGGAACAGTTCAAGAGACCCAGTACTTC.

V gene TRBV5-4 combines with J gene TRBJ2-3; TRBD2 is a possible D gene (7 bases). V shed 0 bases and J shed 4 bases, with 15 bases lying between them. The CDR3 has 16 residues. Germline CDR1 reads SGHNT; CDR2 reads YYREEE (reference sequence). This chain's CDR3 is CASSLGAKGGADTQYF. CDR3 DNA sequence: TGTGCCAGCAGCTTGGGAGCTAAGGGGGGGGCAGATACGCAGTATTTT.

The chain is built from TRBV28 and TRBJ1-3; D gene unclear. V was pared by 5 bases and J by 5 bases, with 4 bases between. The CDR3 is made up of 11 amino acids. Germline V gene lookup returns CDR1 MDHEN and CDR2 SYDVKM. The CDR3 region has the DNA TGTGCCAGCAGTCCTAGAAACACCATATATTTT. Its protein product is CASSPRNTIYF. Based on the CDR3 plus reference TRBV28 and TRBJ1-3, the full variable domain is DVKVTQSSRYLVKRTGEKVFLECVQDMDHENMFWYRQDPGLGLRLIYFSYDVKMKEKGDIPEGYSVSREKKERFSLILESASTNQTSMYLCASSPRNTIYFGEGSWLTVV.

This clone was seen just once. The chain employs TRBV2 and TRBJ1-5; D is possibly TRBD1 (5 bases). Between the trimmed V and J ends, which lost 4 bases and 4 bases, there was a span of 14 bases. CDR3 size: 15 residues. Per germline, CDR1 SNHLY and CDR2 FYNNEI. CDR3 sequence: CASSGGVGRNQPQHF. The CDR3 DNA sequence: TGTGCCAGCAGTGGGGGGGTAGGCAGAAATCAGCCCCAGCATTTT.

The chain combines TRBV6-4 with TRBJ2-3; maybe TRBD2 (5 bases). V was trimmed by 0 bases and J by 3 bases, leaving 19 bases between them. The CDR3 contains 18 residues. The germline V gene has CDR1 MRHNA and CDR2 SNTAGT. The CDR3 region is CASSDSKSGNIGTDTQYF. In DNA form, the CDR3 reads TGTGCCAGCAGTGACTCGAAGTCGGGAAACATAGGAACAGATACGCAGTATTTT.